These 26 T cell receptor beta chains were sequenced from one sample in a study of OX40 agonist ivuxolimab in advanced cancers. The data were produced by immunoSEQ multiplex PCR, yet TCRdb's version contains in-frame clones alone and is incomplete. Of about 84,000 clones in the sample, roughly 89% are singletons; the top ten hold 0.15% to 0.2%. The sequencing used CD4+ or CD8+ T cells sorted from blood, collected in a trial of the OX40 agonist ivuxolimab. These receptors were taken from an adult with an advanced solid tumor such as melanoma, head and neck, liver or kidney cancer.

This chain uses TRBV5-1 with TRBJ1-5; 7 bases agree with TRBD1. Per germline, CDR1 SGHRS and CDR2 YFSETQ. Trimming removed 3 bases from V and 3 bases from J; junction bases left unmatched: 6. This CDR3 contains 15 residues. CDR3 nucleotide sequence: TGCGCCAGCAGCTCTACAGGGGACTACAATCAGCCCCAGCATTTT. It codes for CASSSTGDYNQPQHF.

The chain is built from TRBV5-4 and TRBJ1-4, with TRBD1 identical over 12 bases. The CDR3 runs 14 residues. V was pared by 4 bases and J by 8 bases, with 3 bases of the junction left unmatched. Germline CDR1 reads SGHNT; CDR2 reads YYREEE (reference sequence). The CDR3 DNA is TGTGCCAGCAGCCGGGACAGGGGGCAGGAAAAACTGTTTTTT. This codes for CASSRDRGQEKLFF.

J is TRBJ2-7 and V is TRBV18; D gene uncertain. The CDR3 covers 13 residues. Trimming took off 3 bases at V and 7 bases at J, with 13 bases between the two ends. CDR1 is KGHSH and CDR2 is LQKENI in the germline V gene. CDR3 region: CASSPGRVTEQYV. The CDR3 region has the DNA TGTGCCAGCTCACCGGGAAGGGTGACTGAGCAGTACGTC.

The rearrangement joins TRBV28 to TRBJ1-3; D not resolved. This CDR3 is built from 13 residues. Trimming stripped 8 bases from V and 4 bases from J, with 12 bases between. From germline, CDR1 is MDHEN and CDR2 SYDVKM. Written as DNA, the CDR3 is TGTGCCAGCTCTTACAGCGTAGGAAACACCATATATTTT. As protein: CASSYSVGNTIYF.

This CDR3 reads CASSVYRGVSPEAFF. CDR3 DNA sequence: TGTGCCAGCAGCGTCTACAGGGGAGTCTCCCCTGAAGCTTTCTTT. The chain employs TRBV5-4 and TRBJ1-1; 7 bases are shared with TRBD1. The germline gives CDR1 SGHNT, CDR2 YYREEE (reference sequence). The length of the CDR3 is 15 residues. V shed 4 bases and J 6 bases; nucleotides not matched to a gene: 12. Together with reference TRBV5-4 and TRBJ1-1, the CDR3 gives the full variable domain: ETGVTQSPTHLIKTRGQQVTLRCSSQSGHNTVSWYQQALGQGPQFIFQYYREEENGRGNFPPRFSGLQFPNYSSELNVNALELDDSALYLCASSVYRGVSPEAFFGQGTRLTVV.

This chain uses TRBV27 with TRBJ2-5, with D unresolved. V dropped 6 bases and J dropped 0 bases, with 14 bases sitting between them. This CDR3 is built from 15 residues. The V gene's germline CDR1 is MNHEY and CDR2 SMNVEV (reference sequence). Written as DNA, the CDR3 is TGTGCCAGCAGCACCCTTGGGCGGTACCAAGAGACCCAGTACTTC. Its translation is CASSTLGRYQETQYF.

The chain recombines TRBV5-8 with TRBJ2-2; D is perhaps TRBD2 (6 bases). The CDR3 has 15 residues. The germline V gene encodes CDR1 SGHTS and CDR2 YDEGEE. V was clipped by 3 bases and J by 0 bases, with 9 bases between them. CDR3 in DNA: TGTGCCAGCAGCTGGGGGGACGCGAACACCGGGGAGCTGTTTTTT. Residues: CASSWGDANTGELFF.

This chain connects TRBV18 to TRBJ1-1; the match to TRBD1 covers 10 bases. The germline V gene has CDR1 KGHSH and CDR2 LQKENI. CDR3 length equals 16 residues. Trimming cost V 6 bases and J 6 bases; bases outside gene matches: 13. CDR3 in DNA: TGTGCCAGCTCCACAGGACAGGGGGGTCTAGGAGCTGAAGCTTTCTTT. It translates to CASSTGQGGLGAEAFF.

The V and J genes are TRBV14 and TRBJ2-7; tentatively, D is TRBD2 (6 bases). V was clipped by 4 bases and J by 4 bases, with 26 bases between them. CDR3 length equals 18 residues. Germline loops: CDR1 SGHDN, CDR2 FVKESK. The DNA of the CDR3 is TGTGCCAGCAGCCGGCGGGACTGGGGCGTAGCCCTACCTTACGAGCAGTACTTC. This sequence encodes CASSRRDWGVALPYEQYF.

The V call is TRBV6-1, the J call TRBJ1-2, with 9 bases aligning to TRBD1. The germline CDR1 and CDR2 sequences are MNHNS and SASEGT. Unmatched junction bases numbered 5, after V lost 4 bases and J lost 5 bases. The CDR3 has 14 residues. The DNA of the CDR3 is TGTGCCAGCAGTGGGGACAGGGCGGGGTATGGCTACACCTTC. Its protein is CASSGDRAGYGYTF.

CDR3 in DNA: TGTGCCAGCAGTCCATGGAGGGATAGACAAGAGACCCAGTACTTC. It specifies CASSPWRDRQETQYF. The chain carries TRBV25-1 and TRBJ2-5; possibly TRBD2 for D (6 bases). CDR3 length: 15 residues. V was shortened by 5 bases and J by 2 bases, with 15 bases between the two germline ends. Germline loops: CDR1 MGHDK, CDR2 SYGVNS.

V gene TRBV27 combines with J gene TRBJ1-1; TRBD1 might be the D (5 bases). V was pared by 3 bases and J by 5 bases, with 16 bases between. The length of the CDR3 is 15 residues. Germline V gives CDR1 MNHEY, CDR2 SMNVEV (reference sequence). The CDR3 spells CASSFNGGDSTEAFF. The CDR3 nucleotides are TGTGCCAGCAGTTTTAACGGGGGGGACTCAACTGAAGCTTTCTTT.

The V gene is TRBV27, the J gene TRBJ1-2, with D unresolved. V lost 6 bases and J 0 bases, leaving 8 bases between the germline ends. Germline values: CDR1 MNHEY, CDR2 SMNVEV (reference sequence). The CDR3 has 13 residues. CDR3 nucleotides: TGTGCCAGCAGATCAGGAGCTAACTATGGCTACACCTTC. This encodes CASRSGANYGYTF.

This chain joins TRBV19 and TRBJ2-3; unclear D gene. The CDR3 extends over 13 amino acids. V lost 1 base, J lost 3 bases, and 5 bases lay in between. Germline-derived CDR1 and CDR2 are LNHDA and SQIVND (reference sequence). The CDR3 loop reads CASSIGPTDTQYF. In DNA form, the CDR3 reads TGTGCCAGTAGTATAGGACCGACAGATACGCAGTATTTT.

This clone has just a few counts. This chain links TRBV2 with TRBJ1-2; 11 bases match TRBD1. The CDR3 is made up of 13 amino acids. V lost 6 bases, J lost 8 bases, and 5 bases stayed unmatched. Germline lookup yields CDR1 SNHLY and CDR2 FYNNEI. The CDR3 sequence is CASRGQGAGGYTF. The CDR3 region has the DNA TGTGCCAGCAGAGGACAGGGGGCCGGAGGCTACACCTTC.

The count of this clone is one. The chain carries TRBV9 and TRBJ1-1; 7 bases match TRBD1. Germline V gives CDR1 SGDLS, CDR2 YYNGEE. The trim removed 0 bases at V and 1 base at J, leaving 9 bases unmatched. The CDR3 is 17 amino acids. Here the CDR3 reads CASSVANHDRENTEAFF. CDR3 coding DNA: TGTGCCAGCAGCGTAGCCAACCACGACAGGGAGAACACTGAAGCTTTCTTT.

The rearrangement uses TRBV5-1 and TRBJ2-3, with TRBD2 matching 10 bases. CDR1 SGHRS and CDR2 YFSETQ come from the germline V gene. With 4 bases clipped from V and 11 bases from J, the junction kept 13 bases outside the gene matches. CDR3 length: 15 residues. CDR3 coding DNA: TGCGCCAGCAGCCTGGAGGGTCCGGGACTAGCGATGCAGTATTTT. The encoded protein is CASSLEGPGLAMQYF. Full variable domain (remainder filled in from reference TRBV5-1 and TRBJ2-3): KAGVTQTPRYLIKTRGQQVTLSCSPISGHRSVSWYQQTPGQGLQFLFEYFSETQRNKGNFPGRFSGRQFSNSRSEMNVSTLELGDSALYLCASSLEGPGLAMQYFGPGTRLTVL.

This chain links TRBV4-3 with TRBJ2-3; unclear D gene. V lost 0 bases and J lost 2, with 6 bases in between. Germline-derived CDR1 and CDR2 are LGHNA and YSLEER. This CDR3 comprises 14 residues. The chain's CDR3 is CASSQEGYTDTQYF. In DNA, the CDR3 is TGCGCCAGCAGCCAAGAAGGCTACACAGATACGCAGTATTTT.

This chain connects TRBV30 to TRBJ1-6, with D unclear. From germline, CDR1 is GTSNPN and CDR2 SVGIG (reference sequence). CDR3 length: 10 amino acids. Trimming removed 8 bases from V and 4 bases from J, with 3 bases in between. CDR3 nucleotides: TGTGCCCCGTATAATTCACCCCTCCACTTT. Amino acid sequence: CAPYNSPLHF.

CDR3 bases: TGTGCCGCGGGTGGGGTCGACACAGATACGCAGTATTTT. Amino acids: CAAGGVDTDTQYF. The chain combines TRBV6-1 with TRBJ2-3; D perhaps matches TRBD2 (5 bases). V lost 11 bases, J lost 2 bases, and 14 bases lay in between. The CDR3 length is 13 residues. Germline assignment: CDR1 MNHNS and CDR2 SASEGT.

The V call is TRBV2, the J call TRBJ2-7, with D perhaps matching TRBD1 (5 bases). Looked up from germline, CDR1 is SNHLY and CDR2 is FYNNEI. The length of the CDR3 is 13 residues. Trimming stripped 4 bases from V and 6 bases from J, with 13 bases between. The CDR3 DNA follows: TGTGCCAGCAGTGTGTTGGCAGGGATCGAGCAGTACGTC. Amino acids: CASSVLAGIEQYV.

This chain joins TRBV7-2 and TRBJ2-7; tentatively, D is TRBD1 or TRBD2 (5 bases each). Germline V gene sequence: CDR1 SGHTA, CDR2 FQGNSA. This CDR3 is built from 13 residues. V was cut by 0 bases and J by 4 bases, with 7 bases left in between. This chain's CDR3 is CASSLARGYEQYF. In nucleotides, the CDR3 is TGTGCCAGCAGCTTAGCGAGGGGTTACGAGCAGTACTTC.

This clone was seen a single time. The CDR3 loop is CASSYQGDRAEQYF. The DNA of the CDR3 is TGTGCCAGCAGTTACCAAGGCGACAGGGCAGAGCAGTACTTC. The chain links TRBV6-6 to TRBJ2-7, with 7 nucleotides matching TRBD1. The CDR3 extends over 14 amino acids. Looked up from germline, CDR1 is MNHNY and CDR2 is SVGAGI (reference sequence). With V trimmed by 2 bases and J by 7 bases, 8 bases remained unmatched.

The genes are TRBV4-2 and TRBJ2-2, with D possibly TRBD1 on 5 matching bases. The germline CDR1 and CDR2 sequences are LGHNA and YNFKEQ. The CDR3 has 16 amino acids. V was trimmed by 2 bases and J by 8 bases, leaving 18 bases between them. The CDR3 is CASSQLPWGLTGELFF. DNA of the CDR3: TGTGCCAGCAGCCAACTGCCATGGGGCTTGACAGGGGAGCTGTTTTTT.

In this sample, this clone turned up once. V usage is TRBV5-1 and J usage is TRBJ1-1; 10 bases line up with TRBD1. V trimming: 4 bases; J trimming: 1 base; junction bases outside the gene matches: 4. Germline values: CDR1 SGHRS, CDR2 YFSETQ. The CDR3 is made up of 15 amino acids. The CDR3 nucleotides read TGCGCCAGCAGCCGGGACAGGGGATGGAACACTGAAGCTTTCTTT. Its translation: CASSRDRGWNTEAFF.

The J gene is TRBJ2-7, the V gene TRBV6-1; D uncertain. V lost 3 bases and J 0 bases, leaving 9 bases between the germline ends. CDR3 length equals 14 residues. The germline V gene encodes CDR1 MNHNS and CDR2 SASEGT. The CDR3 loop is CASSDLGYSYEQYF. CDR3 DNA sequence: TGTGCCAGCAGTGACCTAGGGTACTCCTACGAGCAGTACTTC.